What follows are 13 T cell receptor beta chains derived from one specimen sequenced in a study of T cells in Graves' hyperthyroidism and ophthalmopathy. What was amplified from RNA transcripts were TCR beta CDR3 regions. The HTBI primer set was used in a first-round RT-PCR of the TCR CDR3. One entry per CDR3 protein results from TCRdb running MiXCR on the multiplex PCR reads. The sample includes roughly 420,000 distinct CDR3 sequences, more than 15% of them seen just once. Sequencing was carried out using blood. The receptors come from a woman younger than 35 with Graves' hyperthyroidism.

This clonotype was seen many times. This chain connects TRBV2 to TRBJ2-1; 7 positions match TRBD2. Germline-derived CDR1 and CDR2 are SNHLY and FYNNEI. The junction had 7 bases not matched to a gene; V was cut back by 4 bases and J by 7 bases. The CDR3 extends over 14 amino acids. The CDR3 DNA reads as TGTGCCAGCAGTGCCAGCGGGATAAATAATGAGCAGTTCTTC. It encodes CASSASGINNEQFF.

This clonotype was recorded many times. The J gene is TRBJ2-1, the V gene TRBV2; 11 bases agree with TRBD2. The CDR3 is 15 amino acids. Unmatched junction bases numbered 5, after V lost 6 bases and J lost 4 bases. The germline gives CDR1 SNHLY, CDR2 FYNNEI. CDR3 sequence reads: CASRRGLAAYNEQFF. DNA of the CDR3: TGTGCCAGCAGGAGGGGACTAGCGGCTTACAATGAGCAGTTCTTC. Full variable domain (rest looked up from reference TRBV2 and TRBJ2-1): EPEVTQTPSHQVTQMGQEVILRCVPISNHLYFYWYRQILGQKVEFLVSFYNNEISEKSEIFDDQFSVERPDGSNFTLKIRSTKLEDSAMYFCASRRGLAAYNEQFFGPGTRLTVL.

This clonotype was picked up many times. CDR3 amino acids: CASSLKGGKAFF. CDR3 nucleotide sequence: TGTGCCAGCAGTTTAAAGGGAGGTAAAGCTTTCTTT. The chain uses TRBV12-3 or TRBV12-4 and TRBJ1-1; D uncertain. The CDR3 is 12 amino acids. The germline V and J ends were trimmed by 2 bases and 9 bases, with 10 bases remaining between them.

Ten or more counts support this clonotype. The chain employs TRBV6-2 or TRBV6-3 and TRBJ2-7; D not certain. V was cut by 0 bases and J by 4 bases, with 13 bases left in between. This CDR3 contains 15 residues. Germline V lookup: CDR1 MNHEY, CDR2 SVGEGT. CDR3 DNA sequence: TGTGCCAGCAGTTACTCGGGCCCGCAGTCGTACGAGCAGTACTTC. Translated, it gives CASSYSGPQSYEQYF.

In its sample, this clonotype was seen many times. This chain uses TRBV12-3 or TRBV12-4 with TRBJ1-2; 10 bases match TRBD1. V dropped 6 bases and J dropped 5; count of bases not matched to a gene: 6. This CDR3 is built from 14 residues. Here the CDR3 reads CASRAGQGGYGYTF. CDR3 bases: TGTGCCAGCAGGGCCGGACAGGGGGGTTATGGCTACACCTTC.

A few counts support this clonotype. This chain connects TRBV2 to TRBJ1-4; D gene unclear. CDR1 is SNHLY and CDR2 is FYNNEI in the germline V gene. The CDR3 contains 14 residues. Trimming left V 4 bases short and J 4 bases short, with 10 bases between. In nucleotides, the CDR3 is TGTGCCAGCAGTGCCCGGAGGAGTAATGAAAAACTGTTTTTT. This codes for CASSARRSNEKLFF.

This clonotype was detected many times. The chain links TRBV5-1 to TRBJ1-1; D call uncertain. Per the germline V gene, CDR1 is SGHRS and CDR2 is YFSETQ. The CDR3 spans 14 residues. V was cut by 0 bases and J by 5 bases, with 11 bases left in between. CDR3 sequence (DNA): TGCGCCAGCAGCTTGGTCGCAGTGGGGACTGAAGCTTTCTTT. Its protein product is CASSLVAVGTEAFF.

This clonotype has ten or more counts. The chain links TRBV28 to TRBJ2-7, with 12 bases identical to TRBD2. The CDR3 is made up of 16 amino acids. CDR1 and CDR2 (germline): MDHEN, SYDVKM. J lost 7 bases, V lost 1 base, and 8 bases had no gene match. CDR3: CASSLSLLAGGHEQYF. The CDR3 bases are TGTGCCAGCAGTTTATCTTTACTAGCGGGAGGTCATGAGCAGTACTTC. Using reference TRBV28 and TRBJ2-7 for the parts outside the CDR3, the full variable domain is DVKVTQSSRYLVKRTGEKVFLECVQDMDHENMFWYRQDPGLGLRLIYFSYDVKMKEKGDIPEGYSVSREKKERFSLILESASTNQTSMYLCASSLSLLAGGHEQYFGPGTRLTVT.

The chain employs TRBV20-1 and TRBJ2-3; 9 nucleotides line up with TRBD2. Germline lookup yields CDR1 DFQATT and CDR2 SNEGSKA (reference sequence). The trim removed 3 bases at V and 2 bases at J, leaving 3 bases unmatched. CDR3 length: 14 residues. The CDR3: CSARTSGYTDTQYF. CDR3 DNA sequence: TGCAGTGCTAGGACTAGCGGATACACAGATACGCAGTATTTT.

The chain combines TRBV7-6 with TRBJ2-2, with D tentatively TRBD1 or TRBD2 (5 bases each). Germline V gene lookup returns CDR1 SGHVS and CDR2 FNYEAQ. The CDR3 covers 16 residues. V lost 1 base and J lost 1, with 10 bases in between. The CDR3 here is CASSLGGIGNTGELFF. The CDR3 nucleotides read TGTGCCAGCAGCTTAGGGGGGATCGGGAACACCGGGGAGCTGTTTTTT.

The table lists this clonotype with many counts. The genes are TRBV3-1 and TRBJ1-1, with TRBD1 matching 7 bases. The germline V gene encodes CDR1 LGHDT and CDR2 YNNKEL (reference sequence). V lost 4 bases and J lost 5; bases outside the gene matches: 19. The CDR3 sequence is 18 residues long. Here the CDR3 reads CASSPPRARTGKATEAFF. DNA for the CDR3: TGTGCCAGCAGCCCTCCCCGAGCGAGGACAGGAAAAGCGACTGAAGCTTTCTTT.

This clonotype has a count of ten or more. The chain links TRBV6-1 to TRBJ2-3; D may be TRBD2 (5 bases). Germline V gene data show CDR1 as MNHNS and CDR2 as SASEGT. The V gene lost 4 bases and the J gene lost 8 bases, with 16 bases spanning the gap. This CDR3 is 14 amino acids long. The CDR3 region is CASSVLTSEGTQYF. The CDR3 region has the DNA TGTGCCAGCAGTGTATTAACTAGTGAGGGTACGCAGTATTTT.

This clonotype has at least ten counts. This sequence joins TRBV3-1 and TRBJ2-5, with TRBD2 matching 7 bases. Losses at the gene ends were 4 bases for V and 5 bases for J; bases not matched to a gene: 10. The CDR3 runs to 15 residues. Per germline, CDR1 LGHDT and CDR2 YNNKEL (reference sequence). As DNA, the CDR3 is TGTGCCAGCAGCCCACCGGGGGGTTGGGCGGAGACCCAGTACTTC. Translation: CASSPPGGWAETQYF.